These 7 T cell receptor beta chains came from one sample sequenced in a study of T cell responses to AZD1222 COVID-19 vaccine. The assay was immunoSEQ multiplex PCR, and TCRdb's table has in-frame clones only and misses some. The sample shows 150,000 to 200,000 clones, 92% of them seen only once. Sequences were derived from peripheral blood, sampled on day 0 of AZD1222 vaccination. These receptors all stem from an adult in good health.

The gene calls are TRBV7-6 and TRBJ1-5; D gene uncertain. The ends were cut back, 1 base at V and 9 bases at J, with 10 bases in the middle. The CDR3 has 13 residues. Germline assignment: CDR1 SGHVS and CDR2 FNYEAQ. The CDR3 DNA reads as TGTGCCAGCAGCTTAGAAAGGGCGGCGCCCCAGCATTTT. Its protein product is CASSLERAAPQHF.

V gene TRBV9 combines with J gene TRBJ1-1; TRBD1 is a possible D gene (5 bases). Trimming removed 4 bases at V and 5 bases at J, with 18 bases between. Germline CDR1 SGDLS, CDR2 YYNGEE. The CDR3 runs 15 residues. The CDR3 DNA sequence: TGTGCCAGCAGCCCCAACGTCAGGGCAGAGACTGAAGCTTTCTTT. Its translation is CASSPNVRAETEAFF. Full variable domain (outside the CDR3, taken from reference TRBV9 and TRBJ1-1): DSGVTQTPKHLITATGQRVTLRCSPRSGDLSVYWYQQSLDQGLQFLIQYYNGEERAKGNILERFSAQQFPDLHSELNLSSLELGDSALYFCASSPNVRAETEAFFGQGTRLTVV.

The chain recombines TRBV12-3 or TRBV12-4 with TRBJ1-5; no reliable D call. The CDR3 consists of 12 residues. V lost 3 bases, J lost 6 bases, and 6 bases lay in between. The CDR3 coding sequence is TGTGCCAGCAGTTTGGGAAGTCAGCCCCAGCATTTT. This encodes CASSLGSQPQHF.

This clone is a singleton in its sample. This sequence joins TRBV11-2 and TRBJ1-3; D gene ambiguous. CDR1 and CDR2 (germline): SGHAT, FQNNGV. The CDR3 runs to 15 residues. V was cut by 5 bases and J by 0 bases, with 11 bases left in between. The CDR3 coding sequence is TGTGCCAGCAGCCTAGGCAGTCCCTCTGGAAACACCATATATTTT. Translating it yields CASSLGSPSGNTIYF.

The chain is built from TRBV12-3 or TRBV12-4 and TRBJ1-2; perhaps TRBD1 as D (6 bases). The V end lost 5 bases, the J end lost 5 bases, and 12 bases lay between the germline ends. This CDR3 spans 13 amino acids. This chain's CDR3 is CASSPGQFYGYTF. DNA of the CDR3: TGTGCCAGCAGTCCAGGACAGTTTTATGGCTACACCTTC.

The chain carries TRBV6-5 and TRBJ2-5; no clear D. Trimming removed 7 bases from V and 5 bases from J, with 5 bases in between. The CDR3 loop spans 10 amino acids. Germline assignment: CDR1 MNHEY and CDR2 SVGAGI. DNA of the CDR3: TGTGCCAGCACGGAGGAGACCCAGTACTTC. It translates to CASTEETQYF.

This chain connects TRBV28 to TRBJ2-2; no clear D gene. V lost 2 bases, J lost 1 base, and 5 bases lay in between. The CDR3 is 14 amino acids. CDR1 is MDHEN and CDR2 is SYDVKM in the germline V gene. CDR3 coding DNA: TGTGCCAGCAGTTTAGGGCAGAACACCGGGGAGCTGTTTTTT. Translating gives CASSLGQNTGELFF.